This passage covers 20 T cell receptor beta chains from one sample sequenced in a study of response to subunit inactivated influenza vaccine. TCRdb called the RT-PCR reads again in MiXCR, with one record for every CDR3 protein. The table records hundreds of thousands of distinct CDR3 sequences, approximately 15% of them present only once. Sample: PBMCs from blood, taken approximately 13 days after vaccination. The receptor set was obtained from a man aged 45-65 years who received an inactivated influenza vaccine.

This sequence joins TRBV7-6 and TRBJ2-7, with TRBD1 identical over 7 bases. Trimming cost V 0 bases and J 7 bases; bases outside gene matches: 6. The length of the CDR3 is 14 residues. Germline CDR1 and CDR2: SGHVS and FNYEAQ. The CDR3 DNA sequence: TGTGCCAGCAGCTTAGCTGTGACAGGGAAGGAGCAGTACTTC. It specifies CASSLAVTGKEQYF. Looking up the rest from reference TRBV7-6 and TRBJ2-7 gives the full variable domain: GAGVSQSPRYKVTKRGQDVALRCDPISGHVSLYWYRQALGQGPEFLTYFNYEAQQDKSGLPNDRFSAERPEGSISTLTIQRTEQRDSAMYRCASSLAVTGKEQYFGPGTRLTVT.

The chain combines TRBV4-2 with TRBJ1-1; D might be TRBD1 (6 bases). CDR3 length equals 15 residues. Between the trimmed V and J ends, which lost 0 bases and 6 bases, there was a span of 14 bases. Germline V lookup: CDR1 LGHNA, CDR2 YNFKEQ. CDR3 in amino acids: CASSQDGGINAEAFF. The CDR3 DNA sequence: TGTGCCAGCAGCCAAGATGGGGGCATAAACGCTGAAGCTTTCTTT.

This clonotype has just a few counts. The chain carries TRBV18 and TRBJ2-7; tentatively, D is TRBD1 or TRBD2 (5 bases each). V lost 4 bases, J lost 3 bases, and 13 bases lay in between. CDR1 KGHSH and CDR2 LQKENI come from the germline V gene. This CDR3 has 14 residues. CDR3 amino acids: CASSLTGTDYEQYF. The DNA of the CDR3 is TGTGCCAGCTCACTAACCGGGACGGACTACGAGCAGTACTTC.

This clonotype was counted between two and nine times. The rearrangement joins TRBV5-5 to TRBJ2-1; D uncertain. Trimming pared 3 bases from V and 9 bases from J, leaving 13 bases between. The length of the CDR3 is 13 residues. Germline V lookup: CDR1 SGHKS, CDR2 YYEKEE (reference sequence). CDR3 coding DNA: TGTGCCAGCAGCTCCATGGTGGTGGGTGAGCAGTTCTTC. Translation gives CASSSMVVGEQFF.

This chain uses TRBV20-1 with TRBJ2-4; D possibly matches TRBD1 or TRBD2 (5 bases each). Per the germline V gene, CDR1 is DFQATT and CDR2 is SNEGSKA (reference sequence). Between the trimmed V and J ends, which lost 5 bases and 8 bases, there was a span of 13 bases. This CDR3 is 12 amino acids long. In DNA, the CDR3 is TGCAGTGCTGCCGGGGCCGGGTACATTCAGTACTTC. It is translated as CSAAGAGYIQYF.

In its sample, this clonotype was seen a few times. The CDR3 sequence is CASSQWTGKNTEAFF. The CDR3 DNA reads as TGTGCCAGCAGCCAATGGACGGGTAAAAACACTGAAGCTTTCTTT. V gene TRBV14 combines with J gene TRBJ1-1; D is uncertain. The CDR3 has 15 amino acids. Germline V CDR1 and CDR2: SGHDN, FVKESK. V gave up 2 bases and J gave up 2 bases, with 12 bases separating them.

CDR3 DNA: TGTGCCAGCAGTGCTAGCGGGCAGGAGGAGCAGTTCTTC. As protein: CASSASGQEEQFF. The chain joins TRBV2 to TRBJ2-1, with 8 positions matching TRBD2. The J segment lost 10 bases and the V segment lost 4 bases, leaving 6 bases of the junction unmatched. The CDR3 totals 13 residues. Germline V gene data show CDR1 as SNHLY and CDR2 as FYNNEI.

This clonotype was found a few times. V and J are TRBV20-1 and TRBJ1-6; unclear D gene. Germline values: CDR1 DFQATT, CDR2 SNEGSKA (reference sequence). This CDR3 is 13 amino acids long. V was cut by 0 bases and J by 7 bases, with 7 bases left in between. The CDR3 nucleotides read TGCAGTGCTAGAGAAACAAGAAATTCACCCCTCCACTTT. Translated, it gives CSARETRNSPLHF.

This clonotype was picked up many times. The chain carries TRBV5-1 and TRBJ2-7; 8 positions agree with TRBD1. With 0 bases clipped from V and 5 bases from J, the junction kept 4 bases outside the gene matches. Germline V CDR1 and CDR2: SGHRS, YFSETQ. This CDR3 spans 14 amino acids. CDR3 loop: CASSLEQGADEQYF. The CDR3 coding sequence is TGCGCCAGCAGCTTGGAGCAGGGGGCGGACGAGCAGTACTTC.

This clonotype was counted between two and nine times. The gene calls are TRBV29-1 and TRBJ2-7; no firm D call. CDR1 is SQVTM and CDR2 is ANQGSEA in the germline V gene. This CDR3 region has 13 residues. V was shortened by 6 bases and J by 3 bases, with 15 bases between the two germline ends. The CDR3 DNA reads TGCAGCGTCTCCCCAAGTAGCCTCTACGAGCAGTACTTC. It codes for CSVSPSSLYEQYF.

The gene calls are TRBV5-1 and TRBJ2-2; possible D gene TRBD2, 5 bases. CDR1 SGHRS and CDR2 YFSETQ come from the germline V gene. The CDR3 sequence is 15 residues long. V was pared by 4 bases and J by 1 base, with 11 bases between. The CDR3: CASSTYGKNTGELFF. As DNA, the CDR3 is TGCGCCAGCAGCACCTACGGGAAGAACACCGGGGAGCTGTTTTTT.

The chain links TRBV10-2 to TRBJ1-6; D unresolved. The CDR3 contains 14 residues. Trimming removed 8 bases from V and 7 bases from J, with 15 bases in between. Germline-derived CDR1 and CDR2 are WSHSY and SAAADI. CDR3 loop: CASGIGYQNSPLHF. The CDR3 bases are TGCGCCAGCGGGATAGGGTACCAGAATTCACCCCTCCACTTT.

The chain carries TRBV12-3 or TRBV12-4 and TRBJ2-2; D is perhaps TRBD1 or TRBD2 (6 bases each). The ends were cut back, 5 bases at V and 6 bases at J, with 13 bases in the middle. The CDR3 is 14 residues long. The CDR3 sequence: CASSPGGGPGELFF. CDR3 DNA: TGTGCCAGCAGTCCCGGAGGGGGGCCCGGGGAGCTGTTTTTT.

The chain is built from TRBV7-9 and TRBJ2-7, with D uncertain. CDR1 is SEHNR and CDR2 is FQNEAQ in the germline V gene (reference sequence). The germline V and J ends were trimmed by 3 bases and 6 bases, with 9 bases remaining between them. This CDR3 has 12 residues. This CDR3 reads CASSLGLFEQYF. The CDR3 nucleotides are TGTGCCAGCAGCTTGGGGTTATTCGAGCAGTACTTC.

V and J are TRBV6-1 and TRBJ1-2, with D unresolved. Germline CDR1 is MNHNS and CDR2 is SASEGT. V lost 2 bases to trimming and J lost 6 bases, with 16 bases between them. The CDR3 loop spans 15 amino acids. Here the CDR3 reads CASSERRTDRDGYTF. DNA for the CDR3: TGTGCCAGCAGTGAAAGGCGGACTGATAGGGATGGCTACACCTTC.

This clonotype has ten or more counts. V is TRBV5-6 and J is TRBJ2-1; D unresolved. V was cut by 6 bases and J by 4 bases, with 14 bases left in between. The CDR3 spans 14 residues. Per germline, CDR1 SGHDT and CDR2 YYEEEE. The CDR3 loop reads CASTNWAFYNEQFF. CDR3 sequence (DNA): TGTGCCAGCACCAATTGGGCCTTTTACAATGAGCAGTTCTTC.

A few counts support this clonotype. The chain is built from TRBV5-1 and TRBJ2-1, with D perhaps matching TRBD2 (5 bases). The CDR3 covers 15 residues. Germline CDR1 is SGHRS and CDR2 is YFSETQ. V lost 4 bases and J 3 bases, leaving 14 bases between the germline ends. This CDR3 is CASSASLGGYNEQFF. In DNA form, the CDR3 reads TGCGCCAGCAGCGCTAGCCTGGGCGGCTACAATGAGCAGTTCTTC.

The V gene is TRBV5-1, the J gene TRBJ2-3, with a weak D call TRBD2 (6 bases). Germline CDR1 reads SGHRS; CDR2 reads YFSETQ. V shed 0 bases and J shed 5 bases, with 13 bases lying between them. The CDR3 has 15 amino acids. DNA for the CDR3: TGCGCCAGCAGCTTGGCCGTCGGGGGTTTAGATACGCAGTATTTT. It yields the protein CASSLAVGGLDTQYF.

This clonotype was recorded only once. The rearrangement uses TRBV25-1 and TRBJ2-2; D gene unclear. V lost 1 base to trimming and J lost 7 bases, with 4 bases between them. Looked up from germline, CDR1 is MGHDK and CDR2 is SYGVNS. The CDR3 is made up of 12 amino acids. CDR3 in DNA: TGTGCCAGCAGTGAATTTTACGGGGAGCTGTTTTTT. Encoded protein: CASSEFYGELFF.

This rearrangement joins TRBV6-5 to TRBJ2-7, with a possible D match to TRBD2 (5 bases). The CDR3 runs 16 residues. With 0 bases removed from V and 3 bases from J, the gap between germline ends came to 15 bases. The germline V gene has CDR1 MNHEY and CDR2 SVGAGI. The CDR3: CASSYSSRERDYEQYF. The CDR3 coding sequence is TGTGCCAGCAGTTACTCGAGTCGGGAAAGGGACTACGAGCAGTACTTC.